These 29 T cell receptor beta chains were sequenced from one sample in a study of blood T cells in healthy people across ages. PCR was performed a second time for about 7 to 11 cycles using a sample-barcoded 5' primer and a J-beta primer mix. In TCRdb, the 5' RACE reads were re-called with MiXCR into one record per CDR3 protein. The table records some 700,000 distinct CDR3 sequences, approximately 21% of them present only once. Sample: blood. The source is a man in his 70s in good health.

The chain is built from TRBV10-3 and TRBJ2-5, with TRBD1 as a possible D gene (6 bases). The last part of the DNA fits TRBJ2-7 better; the J call may be wrong. CDR1 ENHRY and CDR2 SYGVKD come from the germline V gene. The length of the CDR3 is 12 residues. The CDR3 coding sequence is TGTGCCATCAGAACAACAGGGACCGAGCAGTACTTC. It codes for CAIRTTGTEQYF.

This chain links TRBV7-2 with TRBJ2-4; D is undetermined. V lost 4 bases and J 7 bases, leaving 11 bases between the germline ends. The length of the CDR3 is 13 residues. From germline, CDR1 is SGHTA and CDR2 FQGNSA. In DNA form, the CDR3 reads TGTGCCAGCAGCTCCCAGAGGTTTAACATTCAGTACTTC. Translated, it gives CASSSQRFNIQYF.

This clonotype has only a few counts. The chain carries TRBV5-1 and TRBJ1-1; TRBD1 might be the D (5 bases). The CDR3 loop spans 16 amino acids. V lost 0 bases to trimming and J lost 0 bases, with 12 bases between them. Germline CDR1 and CDR2: SGHRS and YFSETQ. CDR3 nucleotides: TGCGCCAGCAGCTTGGGGTCCGGACACCTGAACACTGAAGCTTTCTTT. It specifies CASSLGSGHLNTEAFF.

The chain has TRBV19 and TRBJ2-5; 9 positions agree with TRBD1. V shed 5 bases and J 2 bases; nucleotides not matched to a gene: 3. Germline lookup yields CDR1 LNHDA and CDR2 SQIVND (reference sequence). This CDR3 has 14 amino acids. The CDR3 DNA is TGTGCCAGTAGTCGGGACAGGGATCAAGAGACCCAGTACTTC. Translated: CASSRDRDQETQYF. The full variable domain, completed using reference TRBV19 and TRBJ2-5, is DGGITQSPKYLFRKEGQNVTLSCEQNLNHDAMYWYRQDPGQGLRLIYYSQIVNDFQKGDIAEGYSVSREKKESFPLTVTSAQKNPTAFYLCASSRDRDQETQYFGPGTRLLVL.

This clonotype has more than one count but fewer than ten. The chain employs TRBV5-1 and TRBJ1-1, with D unresolved. Germline CDR1 and CDR2: SGHRS and YFSETQ. Between the trimmed V and J ends, which lost 0 bases and 0 bases, there was a span of 9 bases. The CDR3 totals 15 residues. As DNA, the CDR3 is TGCGCCAGCAGCTTGGAATACGGGATGAACACTGAAGCTTTCTTT. Translation: CASSLEYGMNTEAFF.

The sample holds a few counts of this clonotype. The gene calls are TRBV3-1 and TRBJ2-1; tentatively, D is TRBD2 (6 bases). Trimming took off 6 bases at V and 3 bases at J, with 12 bases between the two ends. Germline loops: CDR1 LGHDT, CDR2 YNNKEL (reference sequence). This CDR3 is 14 amino acids long. This CDR3 reads CASSGLARYNEQFF. The CDR3 DNA is TGTGCCAGCAGTGGGCTAGCGCGCTACAATGAGCAGTTCTTC.

This clonotype was picked up a small number of times. CDR3 sequence reads: CASWGGARRNTEAFF. Written as DNA, the CDR3 is TGTGCCAGCTGGGGGGGAGCTCGGCGAAACACTGAAGCTTTCTTT. This chain connects TRBV19 to TRBJ1-1, with D tentatively TRBD1 (5 bases). The V and J ends lost 9 bases and 2 bases respectively, with 19 bases between them. Germline CDR1 and CDR2: LNHDA and SQIVND (reference sequence). The CDR3 contains 15 residues.

The V call is TRBV29-1, the J call TRBJ2-7, with D perhaps matching TRBD1 or TRBD2 (6 bases each). This CDR3 is built from 18 residues. The V gene's germline CDR1 is SQVTM and CDR2 ANQGSEA. V was shortened by 6 bases and J by 5 bases, with 32 bases between the two germline ends. The CDR3 protein is CSVVPPFILQGGRHEQYF. CDR3 nucleotide sequence: TGCAGCGTGGTCCCTCCCTTTATCCTACAGGGAGGTAGGCACGAGCAGTACTTC.

J is TRBJ2-7 and V is TRBV20-1, with D unresolved. The CDR3 has 11 amino acids. Trimming took off 6 bases at V and 6 bases at J, with 12 bases between the two ends. The germline V gene has CDR1 DFQATT and CDR2 SNEGSKA (reference sequence). The CDR3 reads CSAEDLPEQYF. DNA of the CDR3: TGCAGTGCCGAAGACCTACCCGAGCAGTACTTC.

The chain carries TRBV18 and TRBJ2-7, with TRBD1 identical over 8 bases. Trimming cost V 3 bases and J 2 bases; bases outside gene matches: 9. This CDR3 has 16 amino acids. CDR1 and CDR2 (germline): KGHSH, LQKENI. For the CDR3, the DNA is TGTGCCAGCTCACCGGAGGACAGGGTTCATGCCTACGAGCAGTACTTC. This encodes CASSPEDRVHAYEQYF.

This clonotype was seen only once. The J gene is TRBJ2-3, the V gene TRBV5-1; D remains ambiguous. CDR1 SGHRS and CDR2 YFSETQ come from the germline V gene. V gave up 0 bases and J gave up 6 bases, with 14 bases separating them. The CDR3 is 15 residues long. CDR3 in amino acids: CASSLASRLTDTQYF. The CDR3, as DNA: TGCGCCAGCAGCTTGGCGTCCAGACTTACGGATACGCAGTATTTT.

V and J are TRBV7-2 and TRBJ1-1; possible D gene TRBD1, 5 bases. V gave up 1 base and J gave up 7 bases, with 10 bases separating them. The CDR3 sequence is 13 residues long. The germline V gene has CDR1 SGHTA and CDR2 FQGNSA. The CDR3 here is CASSLVRALEAFF. CDR3 in DNA: TGTGCCAGCAGCTTAGTCAGGGCTCTTGAAGCTTTCTTT.

This chain joins TRBV19 and TRBJ2-1; 10 positions match TRBD2. J was trimmed by 6 bases and V by 6 bases; bases with no gene match: 2. From germline, CDR1 is LNHDA and CDR2 SQIVND (reference sequence). The CDR3 contains 13 residues. The CDR3 sequence is CASRSSGSNEQFF. DNA for the CDR3: TGTGCCAGTAGGTCTAGCGGGAGCAATGAGCAGTTCTTC.

J is TRBJ1-2 and V is TRBV6-5; D is possibly TRBD1 (6 bases). This CDR3 is built from 15 residues. Germline CDR1 reads MNHEY; CDR2 reads SVGAGI. Trimming took off 5 bases at V and 6 bases at J, with 19 bases between the two ends. DNA for the CDR3: TGTGCCAGCAGTACCGGGGGCCACGCACTGAATGGCTACACCTTC. It specifies CASSTGGHALNGYTF.

This clonotype was seen a handful of times. The chain has TRBV7-2 and TRBJ1-4, with a tentative D call TRBD1 (6 bases). CDR1 and CDR2 (germline): SGHTA, FQGNSA. Trimming left V 4 bases short and J 5 bases short, with 20 bases between. This CDR3 contains 17 residues. DNA of the CDR3: TGTGCCAGCAGCTCGCCTCCCGGACAGCCTGTAAATGAAAAACTGTTTTTT. Translating it yields CASSSPPGQPVNEKLFF.

This clonotype was counted a few times. The chain combines TRBV28 with TRBJ2-5; 7 bases are a match to TRBD1. TRBJ2-7 explains the end of the DNA better; the J call may be wrong. There are 15 residues in the CDR3. Germline CDR1 is MDHEN and CDR2 is SYDVKM. CDR3 amino acids: CASSLGTVVSHEQYF. DNA for the CDR3: TGTGCCAGCAGTTTAGGGACAGTGGTGAGTCACGAGCAGTACTTC.

The chain links TRBV20-1 to TRBJ2-3; TRBD2 agrees at 11 bases. Germline values: CDR1 DFQATT, CDR2 SNEGSKA (reference sequence). Trimming took 3 bases from V and 4 from J; bases not matched to a gene: 12. The CDR3 loop spans 17 amino acids. The CDR3 DNA reads as TGCAGTGCTAGTTCTAGCGGGGGGTTGGATTGGTCAGATACGCAGTATTTT. Protein sequence: CSASSSGGLDWSDTQYF.

V usage is TRBV29-1 and J usage is TRBJ2-3; D ambiguous. CDR3 length: 13 residues. The V end was cut by 7 bases, the J end by 4 bases, with 15 bases between. Germline-derived CDR1 and CDR2 are SQVTM and ANQGSEA. The CDR3: CSALQPGADTQYF. CDR3 sequence (DNA): TGCAGCGCACTTCAACCTGGGGCAGATACGCAGTATTTT.

This clonotype was observed a handful of times. The gene calls are TRBV20-1 and TRBJ2-5; tentatively, D is TRBD2 (7 bases). From germline, CDR1 is DFQATT and CDR2 SNEGSKA (reference sequence). V was clipped by 0 bases and J by 2 bases, with 13 bases between them. CDR3 length: 15 residues. The CDR3 nucleotides read TGCAGTGCTAGAGATAGGGCGGGGGCTCAAGAGACCCAGTACTTC. It codes for CSARDRAGAQETQYF.

This clonotype has ten or more counts. This chain connects TRBV20-1 to TRBJ2-3; TRBD2 might be the D (5 bases). This CDR3 has 15 amino acids. Germline lookup yields CDR1 DFQATT and CDR2 SNEGSKA (reference sequence). V lost 3 bases, J lost 6 bases, and 19 bases lay in between. The CDR3 DNA sequence: TGCAGTGCTAGGATAGGCAGGACTGGCGGGGATACGCAGTATTTT. Translated, it gives CSARIGRTGGDTQYF.

The V gene is TRBV7-2, the J gene TRBJ2-1, with 12 nucleotides matching TRBD2. With the DNA end fitting TRBJ2-7 better, the J assignment may be wrong. The germline gives CDR1 SGHTA, CDR2 FQGNSA. This CDR3 spans 15 amino acids. For the CDR3, the DNA is TGTGCCAGCAGCTCAGGACTAGCGGGACCCTACGAGCAGTACGTC. Amino acid sequence: CASSSGLAGPYEQYV.

This clonotype showed up just a few times. The rearrangement joins TRBV12-3 or TRBV12-4 to TRBJ1-1, with 10 nucleotides matching TRBD1. V was pared by 6 bases and J by 6 bases, with 7 bases of the junction left unmatched. There are 14 residues in the CDR3. The CDR3, as DNA: TGTGCCAGCAGCAAAACCGGGACAGGGGCTGAAGCTTTCTTT. This codes for CASSKTGTGAEAFF.

This clonotype was observed a handful of times. This chain uses TRBV6-5 with TRBJ1-2, with D possibly being TRBD1 (6 bases). Germline-derived CDR1 and CDR2 are MNHEY and SVGAGI. V gave up 6 bases and J gave up 1 base, with 15 bases separating them. The CDR3 sequence is 15 residues long. CDR3 residues: CASRTAGAVNYGYTF. DNA of the CDR3: TGTGCCAGCAGAACCGCAGGGGCTGTTAACTATGGCTACACCTTC.

The chain uses TRBV7-2 and TRBJ2-7; tentative D call: TRBD1 (5 bases). Germline V gene sequence: CDR1 SGHTA, CDR2 FQGNSA. Trimming removed 1 base from V and 2 bases from J, with 12 bases in between. CDR3 length: 15 amino acids. CDR3 protein: CASSLVSGQTYEQYF. In nucleotides, the CDR3 is TGTGCCAGCAGCTTAGTGTCAGGGCAGACCTACGAGCAGTACTTC.

V gene TRBV7-2 combines with J gene TRBJ2-3, with a weak D call TRBD1 (6 bases). Germline V gene lookup returns CDR1 SGHTA and CDR2 FQGNSA. With 6 bases removed from V and 8 bases from J, the gap between germline ends came to 21 bases. This CDR3 is 15 amino acids long. The CDR3 nucleotides read TGTGCCAGCAGGGCCGAGAAGGGGGTTATAGGTACGCAGTATTTT. Protein: CASRAEKGVIGTQYF. Complete variable domain (other parts from reference TRBV7-2 and TRBJ2-3): GAGVSQSPSNKVTEKGKDVELRCDPISGHTALYWYRQSLGQGLEFLIYFQGNSAPDKSGLPSDRFSAERTGGSVSTLTIQRTQQEDSAVYLCASRAEKGVIGTQYFGPGTRLTVL.

CDR3 coding DNA: TGCAGTGCTAGTAGATTTACAGCCACTGAAGCTTTCTTT. This translates into CSASRFTATEAFF. The rearrangement links TRBV20-1 to TRBJ1-1; no definite D call. The CDR3 runs to 13 residues. Germline loops: CDR1 DFQATT, CDR2 SNEGSKA (reference sequence). Trimming cost V 3 bases and J 4 bases, with 12 bases left between them.

The chain joins TRBV29-1 to TRBJ1-2; D possibly corresponds to TRBD1 (6 bases). Between the trimmed V and J ends, which lost 7 bases and 1 base, there was a span of 13 bases. CDR1 and CDR2 from the germline V gene are SQVTM and ANQGSEA. The CDR3 consists of 13 residues. The DNA for the CDR3 is TGCAGCGCCGGGACACCGAATAACTATGGCTACACCTTC. Translation gives CSAGTPNNYGYTF.

The chain joins TRBV21-1 to TRBJ1-2; the D call TRBD1 from the table was never checked on the DNA. TRBV21-1 is a recognized pseudogene. The CDR3 sequence is 15 residues long. CDR3 residues: CASTPGQGGNYGYTF. As DNA, the CDR3 is TGTGCCAGCACGCCGGGGCAAGGGGGAAACTATGGCTACACCTTC.

In the case of this clonotype: A clone one base away is much larger, so this may be a read error. The chain carries TRBV11-2 and TRBJ2-1, with 14 bases fitting TRBD2. Looked up from germline, CDR1 is SGHAT and CDR2 is FQNNGV. This CDR3 has 18 residues. The J segment lost 0 bases and the V segment lost 5 bases, leaving 6 bases of the junction unmatched. CDR3 DNA: TGTGCCAGCAGCCGGACTAGCGGGGGGTCCCGCTCCTACAATGAGCAGTTCTTC. This encodes CASSRTSGGSRSYNEQFF.